What follows is one T cell receptor beta chain and its context. This CDR3 has 16 residues. J gave up 6 bases and V 6 bases, and 13 bases lay outside the gene matches. The V gene's germline CDR1 is MNHEY and CDR2 SMNVEV (reference sequence). The record originates from a study of shared clonotypes between healthy human individuals. Clones were read by immunoSEQ multiplex PCR, and TCRdb kept only the in-frame ones, dropping some. This table holds about 460,000 clones, approximately 80% found once. The rearrangement joins TRBV27 to TRBJ1-5; TRBD1 matches 8 bases. The receptor was derived from a woman aged 40 to 50 in good health. Some clones in this sample may be carry-over from other donors' samples. The sample was PBMCs. The CDR3 protein is CASSDRGGLAGQPQHF. CDR3 coding DNA: TGTGCCAGCAGCGACAGGGGTGGCTTAGCGGGTCAGCCCCAGCATTTT.